This T cell receptor (beta chain) came from a study of T cells after posttransplantation cyclophosphamide. This CDR3 is built from 16 residues. Germline V gives CDR1 MDHEN, CDR2 SYDVKM. The J segment lost 1 base and the V segment lost 5 bases, leaving 10 bases of the junction unmatched. Assay: immunoSEQ multiplex PCR; the TCRdb copy retains only in-frame clones and omits some. Of thousands of clones listed, about 98% are singletons. Study-level findings and limits: Recipient CMV seropositivity and CMV reactivation strongly tracked TRB clonality.

As regards this clone: As yet, its antigen is unknown.

The receptor was derived from a middle-aged man in good health, CMV-negative, and a related stem cell transplant donor. Sequenced: memory CD4+ T cells sorted from PBMCs. J is TRBJ1-2 and V is TRBV28; 7 nucleotides align to TRBD1. The CDR3 protein is CASSNDRDGVNYGYTF. CDR3 nucleotides: TGTGCCAGCAGTAATGACAGGGATGGGGTTAACTATGGCTACACCTTC.